This TCR beta chain was retrieved from a study of blood T cell repertoires in COVID-19. The wider study: PBMCs, B-cell-depleted T cells, or T cells were the source of the cDNA or gDNA that made up the material.

TCRdb keeps only in-frame clones here, not all; method: immunoSEQ multiplex PCR. This sample has roughly 410,000 clones, with roughly nine tenths found just once. CDR3 length: 15 residues. V lost 4 bases and J 1 base, leaving 13 bases between the germline ends. From germline, CDR1 is KGHSH and CDR2 LQKENI. The sample comprised peripheral blood. The J gene is TRBJ1-1, the V gene TRBV18; D is unresolved. The TCR comes from a man aged 40-49 years with acute or convalescent COVID-19. For the CDR3, the DNA is TGTGCCAGCTCACAAACCCTCACCGGGAACACTGAAGCTTTCTTT. Protein: CASSQTLTGNTEAFF.